A single sample is the source of the 7 T cell receptor beta chains below, sequenced in a study of long-term antiretroviral therapy in people with HIV. Survey level was the resolution at which the v3.0 immunoSEQ assay ran. Here immunoSEQ multiplex PCR was the method, and the copy in TCRdb shows in-frame clones only, minus some. This sample has 17,000 or so clones; approximately 81% occur once, and the top ten carry around 10%. The specimen comprised unsorted PBMCs, sampled 0.3 years before starting antiretroviral therapy. The receptors stem from a man aged 45 to 65 with HIV.

The chain recombines TRBV4-3 with TRBJ1-1, with no clear D. Germline CDR1 and CDR2: LGHNA and YSLEER. The CDR3 sequence is 14 residues long. The V and J ends lost 0 bases and 0 bases respectively, with 5 bases between them. The CDR3 here is CASSQDDVNTEAFF. CDR3 bases: TGCGCCAGCAGCCAAGATGACGTGAACACTGAAGCTTTCTTT.

Only one count was recorded for this clone. V usage is TRBV11-2 and J usage is TRBJ1-3; no firm D call. Germline V gives CDR1 SGHAT, CDR2 FQNNGV. Trimming pared 1 base from V and 5 bases from J, leaving 9 bases between. The CDR3 totals 14 residues. CDR3: CASSLVGGRNTIYF. The CDR3 DNA is TGTGCCAGCAGCTTAGTGGGAGGAAGAAACACCATATATTTT.

This clone was seen a single time. The chain uses TRBV7-9 and TRBJ2-3; 12 bases agree with TRBD2. V gave up 5 bases and J gave up 6 bases; unmatched junction bases: 9. This CDR3 contains 16 residues. Germline V lookup: CDR1 SEHNR, CDR2 FQNEAQ (reference sequence). The CDR3 DNA sequence: TGTGCCAGCAGCCAAAACGGACTAGCGGGACCCGATACGCAGTATTTT. The encoded protein is CASSQNGLAGPDTQYF.

The chain is built from TRBV7-6 and TRBJ1-2, with 8 bases fitting TRBD1. This CDR3 has 14 amino acids. CDR1 is SGHVS and CDR2 is FNYEAQ in the germline V gene. The V and J ends lost 1 base and 8 bases, in that order; junction bases with no gene match: 6. CDR3 nucleotide sequence: TGTGCCAGCAGCTTAGGGACAGGGAGTAGGGGCTACACCTTC. This gives the protein CASSLGTGSRGYTF.

The J gene is TRBJ2-2, the V gene TRBV15, with D possibly being TRBD2 (7 bases). The CDR3 spans 19 residues. Per germline, CDR1 LNHNV and CDR2 YYDKDF (reference sequence). With 1 base removed from V and 4 bases from J, the gap between germline ends came to 22 bases. As DNA, the CDR3 is TGTGCCACCAGCAGAGCCCCTTATGAGAGGGGGGGATTCACCGGGGAGCTGTTTTTT. Its protein is CATSRAPYERGGFTGELFF.

V and J are TRBV27 and TRBJ1-2; a possible D gene is TRBD1 (5 bases). Germline CDR1 and CDR2: MNHEY and SMNVEV (reference sequence). The CDR3 runs 14 residues. Trimming took 5 bases from V and 5 from J, leaving 15 bases between them. The chain's CDR3 is CASSTRQMGYGYTF. In DNA form, the CDR3 reads TGTGCCAGCAGTACCAGACAGATGGGATATGGCTACACCTTC.

The rearrangement links TRBV7-2 to TRBJ2-7, with TRBD2 matching over 12 bases. The V segment lost 1 base and the J segment 3 bases; nucleotides outside the gene matches: 1. CDR1 is SGHTA, CDR2 FQGNSA, per germline. The CDR3 runs to 15 residues. Here the CDR3 DNA reads TGTGCCAGCAGCTTAGAACTAGCGGGAGGCTACGAGCAGTACTTC. This translates into CASSLELAGGYEQYF.